This TCR beta chain was sequenced in a study of T cells after somatic rescue of genetic block (dated by TCRdb to the early 2020s). Broadly, across the study: What the study looked at was long-term robustness, specifically in a T-cell system that came about through somatic rescue of a genetic block in T-cell development.

Receptor libraries were prepared by the immunoSEQ multiplex PCR assay. Not all clones reach the TCRdb copy of this immuneACCESS table, which keeps in-frame sequences only. Checked studies attribute under half of the gap to unresolved V genes and leave the rest unexplained. For this sample the table gives 110,000 or so clones, of which approximately 90% were detected only once. 1.4% of the sample lies in the top ten. Notes on this clone: This clone's antigen is unknown. No base qualities exist here, and no much larger clone lies one base off it.

The V and J ends are trimmed by 0 bases and 0 bases, leaving 7 bases between them. Counted from cysteine to phenylalanine, this CDR3 has 14 amino acids. CDR3 DNA only is kept here, 42 bases in frame from base 1. The CDR1 and CDR2 encoded by the germline V gene are SGDLS and YYNGEE. Sequenced input: peripheral blood mononuclear cells (PBMCs). The TCR originated in a young woman. The chain couples TRBV9 to TRBJ2-7; the D gene remains uncertain. The DNA sequence is given as TGTGCCAGCAGCGTAGATGGGGACTCCTACGAGCAGTACTTC. Translated, this gives CASSVDGDSYEQYF. The full variable domain, completed from the reference TRBV9 and TRBJ2-7 proteins outside the CDR3, reads DSGVTQTPKHLITATGQRVTLRCSPRSGDLSVYWYQQSLDQGLQFLIQYYNGEERAKGNILERFSAQQFPDLHSELNLSSLELGDSALYFCASSVDGDSYEQYFGPGTRLTVT.